The following is a TCR beta chain sequence with its context. Antigen: not known. The germline V gene has CDR1 SNHLY and CDR2 FYNNEI. J gave up 4 bases and V 5 bases, and 5 bases lay outside the gene matches. The CDR3 consists of 14 residues. This sample was taken from a study of cytomegalovirus exposure and HLA in healthy donors. Study overall: The 100 million to 120 million unique TCR beta sequences, from about 179 million T cells, were found by an earlier analysis.

Primers: 60 Vbeta forward and 13 Jbeta reverse. Clones were read by immunoSEQ multiplex PCR, and TCRdb kept only the in-frame ones, dropping some. This sample yields 150,000 to 200,000 clones, of which roughly a tenth are seen a single time; approximately 1.5% belongs to the top ten. Whole-study results and caveats: Cytomegalovirus-associated TCR beta chains were listed, numbering over 150.

The sample taken for sequencing was PBMCs. The receptor's source is a woman aged 25 to 39 in good health and CMV-seropositive. This chain joins TRBV2 and TRBJ1-5, with TRBD1 matching over 7 bases. DNA for the CDR3: TGTGCCAGCAGTCAACAGGGGAGGAATCAGCCCCAGCATTTT. Translation: CASSQQGRNQPQHF.